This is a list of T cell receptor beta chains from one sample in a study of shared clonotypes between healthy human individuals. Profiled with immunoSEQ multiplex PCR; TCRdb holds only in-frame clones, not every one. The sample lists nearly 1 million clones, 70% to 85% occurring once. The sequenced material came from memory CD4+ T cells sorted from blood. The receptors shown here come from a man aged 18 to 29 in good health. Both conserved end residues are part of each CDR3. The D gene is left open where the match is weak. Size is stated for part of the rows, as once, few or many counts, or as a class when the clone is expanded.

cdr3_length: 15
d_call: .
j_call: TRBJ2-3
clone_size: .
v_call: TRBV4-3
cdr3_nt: TGCGCCAGCAGCGAGAGGATGTGGGGGCTGGATACGCAGTATTTT
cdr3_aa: CASSERMWGLDTQYF

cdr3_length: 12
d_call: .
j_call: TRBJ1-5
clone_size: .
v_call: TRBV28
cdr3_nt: TGTGCCACCCTCCCTGGCGGTCAGCCCCAGCATTTT
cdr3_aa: CATLPGGQPQHF

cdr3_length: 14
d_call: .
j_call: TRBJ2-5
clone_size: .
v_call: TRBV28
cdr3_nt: TGTGCCAGCAGCCTATCTGGGGGACGAGAGACCCAGTACTTC
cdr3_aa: CASSLSGGRETQYF

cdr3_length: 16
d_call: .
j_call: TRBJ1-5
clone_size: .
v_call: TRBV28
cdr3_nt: TGTGCCAGCAGTTTTGGGGGTAGGGGGAGCAATCAGCCCCAGCATTTT
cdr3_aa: CASSFGGRGSNQPQHF

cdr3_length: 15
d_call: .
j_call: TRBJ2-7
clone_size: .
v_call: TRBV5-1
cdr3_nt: TGCGCCAGCAGCTTGGACGGCAGGGCTACCTACGAGCAGTACTTC
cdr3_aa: CASSLDGRATYEQYF

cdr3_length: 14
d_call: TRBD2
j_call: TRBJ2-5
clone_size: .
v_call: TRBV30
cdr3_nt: TGTGCCTGGTCTTTAGGGCTAGCGGGGGAGACCCAGTACTTC
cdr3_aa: CAWSLGLAGETQYF

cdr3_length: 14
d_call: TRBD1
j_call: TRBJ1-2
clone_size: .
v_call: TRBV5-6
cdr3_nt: TGTGCCAGCAGCGTGAGGACAGGGGACTATGGCTACACCTTC
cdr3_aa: CASSVRTGDYGYTF

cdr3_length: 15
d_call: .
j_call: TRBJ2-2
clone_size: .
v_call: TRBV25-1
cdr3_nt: TGTGCCAGCAGTGGGCTTAGTGTGAACACCGGGGAGCTGTTTTTT
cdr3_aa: CASSGLSVNTGELFF

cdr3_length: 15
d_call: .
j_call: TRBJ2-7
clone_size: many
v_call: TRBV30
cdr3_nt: TGTGCCTGGAGTGGCCCCTCGGGACTTTCCTACGAGCAGTACTTC
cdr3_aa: CAWSGPSGLSYEQYF

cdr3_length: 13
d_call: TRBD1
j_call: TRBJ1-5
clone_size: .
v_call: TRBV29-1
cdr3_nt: TGCAGCGTTGGACAGGGATGGGGTCAGCCCCAGCATTTT
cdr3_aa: CSVGQGWGQPQHF

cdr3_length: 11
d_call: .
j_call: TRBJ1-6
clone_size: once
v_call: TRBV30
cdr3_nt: TGTGCCTGGACAGGGAATGGCCCCCTCCACTTT
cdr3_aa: CAWTGNGPLHF

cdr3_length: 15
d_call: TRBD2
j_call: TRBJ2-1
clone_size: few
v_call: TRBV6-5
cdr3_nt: TGTGCCAGCAGTTACGTAGCGGGGGGGCTCGGTGAGCAGTTCTTC
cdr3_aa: CASSYVAGGLGEQFF

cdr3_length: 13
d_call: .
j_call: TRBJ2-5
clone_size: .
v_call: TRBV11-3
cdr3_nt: TGTGCCAGCAGCTTATCACACCAAGAGACCCAGTACTTC
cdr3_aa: CASSLSHQETQYF

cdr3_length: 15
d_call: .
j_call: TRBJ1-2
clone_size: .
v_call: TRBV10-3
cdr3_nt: TGTGCCATCAGTGAGTCGAGGTCGGCTAACTATGGCTACACCTTC
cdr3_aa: CAISESRSANYGYTF

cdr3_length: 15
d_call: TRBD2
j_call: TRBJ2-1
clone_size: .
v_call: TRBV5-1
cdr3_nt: TGCGCCAGCAGCTGGGGACTAGCGAAAAACAATGAGCAGTTCTTC
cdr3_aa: CASSWGLAKNNEQFF

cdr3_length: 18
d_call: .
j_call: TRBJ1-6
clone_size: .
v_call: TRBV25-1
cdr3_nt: TGTGCCAGCAGTCCCCGATATCGCGGACGGAATTATAATTCACCCCTCCACTTT
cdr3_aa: CASSPRYRGRNYNSPLHF

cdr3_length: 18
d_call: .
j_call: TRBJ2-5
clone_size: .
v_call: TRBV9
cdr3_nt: TGTGCCAGCAGCGTAGCAGGTTCTGTGGGAGCTTTTCAAGAGACCCAGTACTTC
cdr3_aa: CASSVAGSVGAFQETQYF

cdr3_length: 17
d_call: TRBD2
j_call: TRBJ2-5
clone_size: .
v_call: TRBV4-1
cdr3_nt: TGCGCCAGCAGCCCCAGAGTAGGGGCGGGGGGCGTAGAGACCCAGTACTTC
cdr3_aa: CASSPRVGAGGVETQYF

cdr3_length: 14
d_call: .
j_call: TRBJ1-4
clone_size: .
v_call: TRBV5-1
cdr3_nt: TGCGCCAGCAGCTCCGCTGCAACTAATGAAAAACTGTTTTTT
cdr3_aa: CASSSAATNEKLFF

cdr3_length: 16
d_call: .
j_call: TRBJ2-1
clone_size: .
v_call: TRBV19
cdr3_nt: TGTGCCAGTAGCCTAATAACCGGACATCCTGCAGGTGAGCAGTTCTTC
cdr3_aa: CASSLITGHPAGEQFF

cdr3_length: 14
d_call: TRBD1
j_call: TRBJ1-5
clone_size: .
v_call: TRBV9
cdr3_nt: TGTGCCAGCAGCGGGGGGACAGTAGATCAGCCCCAGCATTTT
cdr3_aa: CASSGGTVDQPQHF

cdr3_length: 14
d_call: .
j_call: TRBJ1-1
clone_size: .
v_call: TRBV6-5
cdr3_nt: TGTGCCAGCAGTCAGGCAAACCAGAACACTGAAGCTTTCTTT
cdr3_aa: CASSQANQNTEAFF

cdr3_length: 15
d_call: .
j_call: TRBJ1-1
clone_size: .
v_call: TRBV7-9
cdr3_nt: TGTGCCAGCAGCGCCTACAGGGATTGGGGGACTGAAGCTTTCTTT
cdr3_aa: CASSAYRDWGTEAFF

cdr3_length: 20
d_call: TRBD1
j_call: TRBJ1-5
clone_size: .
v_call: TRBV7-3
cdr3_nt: TGTGCCAGCAGCCCCGCCTACAGGGGGCTCGCGACCCTCCCCGGGCAGCCCCAGCATTTT
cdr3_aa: CASSPAYRGLATLPGQPQHF

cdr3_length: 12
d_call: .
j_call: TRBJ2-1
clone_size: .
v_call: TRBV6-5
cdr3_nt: TGTGCCAGCAGGTCCTGGGACAATGAGCAGTTCTTC
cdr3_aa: CASRSWDNEQFF

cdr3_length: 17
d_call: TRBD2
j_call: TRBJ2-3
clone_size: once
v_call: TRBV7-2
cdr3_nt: TGTGCCAGCAACATCCGGACTAGCGGACAATCCACAGATACGCAGTATTTT
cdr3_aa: CASNIRTSGQSTDTQYF

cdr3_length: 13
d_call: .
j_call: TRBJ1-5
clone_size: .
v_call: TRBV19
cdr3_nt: TGTGCCAGTAGTATGGGTAAGGTTCATCCCCAGCATTTT
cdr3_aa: CASSMGKVHPQHF

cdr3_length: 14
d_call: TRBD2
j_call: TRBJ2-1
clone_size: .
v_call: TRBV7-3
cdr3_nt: TGTGCCAGCAGCCCGCGGGAGGGGTACAATGAGCAGTTCTTC
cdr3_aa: CASSPREGYNEQFF

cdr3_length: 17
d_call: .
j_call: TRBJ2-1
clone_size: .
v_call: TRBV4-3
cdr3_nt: TGCGCCAGCAGCCAAGAGAGGGAGCTGCAGGTCTACAATGAGCAGTTCTTC
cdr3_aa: CASSQERELQVYNEQFF

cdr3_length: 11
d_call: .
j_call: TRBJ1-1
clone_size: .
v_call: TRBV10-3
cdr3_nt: TGTGCCATCAGGGGTGGGGATTTGGCTTTCTTT
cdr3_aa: CAIRGGDLAFF

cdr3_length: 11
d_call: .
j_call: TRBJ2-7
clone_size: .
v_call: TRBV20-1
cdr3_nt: TGCAGTGCCGGGGTGAGCTACGAGCAGTACTTC
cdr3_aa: CSAGVSYEQYF